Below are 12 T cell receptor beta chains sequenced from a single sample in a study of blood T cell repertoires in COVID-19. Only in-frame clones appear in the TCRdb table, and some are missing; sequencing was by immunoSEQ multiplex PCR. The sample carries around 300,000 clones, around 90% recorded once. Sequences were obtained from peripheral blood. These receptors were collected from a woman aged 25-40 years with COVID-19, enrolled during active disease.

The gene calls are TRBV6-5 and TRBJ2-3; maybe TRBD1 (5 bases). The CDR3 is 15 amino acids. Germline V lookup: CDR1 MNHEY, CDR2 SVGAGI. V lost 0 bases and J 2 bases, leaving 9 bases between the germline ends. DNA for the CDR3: TGTGCCAGCAGTTACTCAAGGGGATCCACAGATACGCAGTATTTT. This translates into CASSYSRGSTDTQYF.

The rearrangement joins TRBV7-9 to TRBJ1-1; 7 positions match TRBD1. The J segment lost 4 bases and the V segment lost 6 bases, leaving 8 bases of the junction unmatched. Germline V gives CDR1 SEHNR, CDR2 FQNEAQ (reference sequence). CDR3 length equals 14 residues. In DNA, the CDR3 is TGTGCCAGCAGTTTCCGACAGGGCGGCACTGAAGCTTTCTTT. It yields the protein CASSFRQGGTEAFF.

CDR3 in DNA: TGTGCCAGCAGTGCACGCCTACTTAGCAATCAGCCCCAGCATTTT. It specifies CASSARLLSNQPQHF. The chain joins TRBV2 to TRBJ1-5; D gene ambiguous. Looked up from germline, CDR1 is SNHLY and CDR2 is FYNNEI. Trimming pared 4 bases from V and 0 bases from J, leaving 10 bases between. The CDR3 loop spans 15 amino acids.

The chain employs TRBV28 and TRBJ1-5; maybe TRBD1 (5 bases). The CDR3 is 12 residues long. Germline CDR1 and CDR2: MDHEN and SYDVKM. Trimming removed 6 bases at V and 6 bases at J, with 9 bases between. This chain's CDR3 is CASRAGGQPQHF. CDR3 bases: TGTGCCAGCAGGGCGGGGGGTCAGCCCCAGCATTTT.

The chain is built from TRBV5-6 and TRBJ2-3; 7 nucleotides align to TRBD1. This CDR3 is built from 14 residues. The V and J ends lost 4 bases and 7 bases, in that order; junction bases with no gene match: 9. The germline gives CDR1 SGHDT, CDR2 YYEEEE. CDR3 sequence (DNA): TGTGCCAGCAGCCTGGGACAGTTGTTTTATACGCAGTATTTT. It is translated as CASSLGQLFYTQYF.

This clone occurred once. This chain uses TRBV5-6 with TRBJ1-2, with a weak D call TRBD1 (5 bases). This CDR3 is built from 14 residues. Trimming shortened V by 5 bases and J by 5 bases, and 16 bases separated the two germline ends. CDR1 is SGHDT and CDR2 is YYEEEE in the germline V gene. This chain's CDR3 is CASSREGARYGYTF. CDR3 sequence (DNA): TGTGCCAGCAGTCGCGAAGGGGCGCGGTATGGCTACACCTTC. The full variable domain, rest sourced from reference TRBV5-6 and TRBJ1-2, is DAGVTQSPTHLIKTRGQQVTLRCSPKSGHDTVSWYQQALGQGPQFIFQYYEEEERQRGNFPDRFSGHQFPNYSSELNVNALLLGDSALYLCASSREGARYGYTFGSGTRLTVV.

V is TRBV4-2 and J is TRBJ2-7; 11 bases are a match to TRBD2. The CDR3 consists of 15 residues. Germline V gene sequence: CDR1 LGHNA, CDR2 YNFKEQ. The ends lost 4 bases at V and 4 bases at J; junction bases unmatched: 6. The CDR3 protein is CASSPTSGSPYEQYF. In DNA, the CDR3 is TGTGCCAGCAGCCCTACTAGCGGGAGTCCTTACGAGCAGTACTTC.

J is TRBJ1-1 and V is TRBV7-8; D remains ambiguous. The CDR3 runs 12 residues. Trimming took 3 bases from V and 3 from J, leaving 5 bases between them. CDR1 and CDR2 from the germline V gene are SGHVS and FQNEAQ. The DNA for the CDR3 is TGTGCCAGCAGCTTCCCGGACACTGAAGCTTTCTTT. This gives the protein CASSFPDTEAFF.

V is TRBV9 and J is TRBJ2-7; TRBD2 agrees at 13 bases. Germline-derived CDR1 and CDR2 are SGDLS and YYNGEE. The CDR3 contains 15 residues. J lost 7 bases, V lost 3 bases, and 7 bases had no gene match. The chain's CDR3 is CASSATSGRAGEQYF. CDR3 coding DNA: TGTGCCAGCAGCGCAACTAGCGGGAGGGCGGGGGAGCAGTACTTC.

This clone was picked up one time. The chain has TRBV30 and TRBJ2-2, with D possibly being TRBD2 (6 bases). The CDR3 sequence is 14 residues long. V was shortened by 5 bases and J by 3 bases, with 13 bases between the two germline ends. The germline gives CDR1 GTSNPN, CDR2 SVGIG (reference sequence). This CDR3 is CAWAPGLYTGELFF. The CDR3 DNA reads TGTGCCTGGGCACCGGGACTTTACACCGGGGAGCTGTTTTTT.

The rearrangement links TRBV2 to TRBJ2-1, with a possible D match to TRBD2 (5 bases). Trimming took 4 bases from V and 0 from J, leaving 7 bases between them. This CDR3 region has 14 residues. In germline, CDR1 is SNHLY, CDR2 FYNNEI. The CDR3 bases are TGTGCCAGCAGTGTGGGGAGCTCCTACAATGAGCAGTTCTTC. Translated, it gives CASSVGSSYNEQFF.

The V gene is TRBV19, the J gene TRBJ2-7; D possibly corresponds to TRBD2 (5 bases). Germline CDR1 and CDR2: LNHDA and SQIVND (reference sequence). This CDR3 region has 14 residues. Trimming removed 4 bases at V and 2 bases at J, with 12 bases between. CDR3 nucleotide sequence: TGTGCCAGTAGTAGTTGGGAGATCGCCTACGAGCAGTACTTC. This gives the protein CASSSWEIAYEQYF.